The 4 T cell receptor beta chains given below trace back to one sample, sequenced in a study of long-term antiretroviral therapy in people with HIV. A v3.0 immunoSEQ assay was performed at survey level. Produced via immunoSEQ multiplex PCR; TCRdb's table is partial and in-frame only. The sample has approximately 20,000 clones; around four fifths are singletons. Sample: unsorted PBMCs, taken roughly 4 years after starting antiretroviral therapy. The receptors derive from a man aged 18 to 29 with HIV.

As concerns this clone: This sample also contains other DNA sequences that code for the same CDR3. V gene TRBV6-6 combines with J gene TRBJ2-3; TRBD2 is a possible D gene (6 bases). CDR1 is MNHNY, CDR2 SVGAGI, per germline (reference sequence). Trimming cost V 11 bases and J 0 bases, with 18 bases left between them. The CDR3 extends over 15 amino acids. CDR3 coding DNA: TGTGCCGCTGCAGCCTTGGCGGGGAGCACAGATACGCAGTATTTT. Amino acids: CAAAALAGSTDTQYF.

The J gene is TRBJ1-4, the V gene TRBV19; 10 nucleotides agree with TRBD1. Germline CDR1 and CDR2: LNHDA and SQIVND (reference sequence). The CDR3 contains 15 residues. The trim removed 6 bases at V and 8 bases at J, leaving 9 bases unmatched. The CDR3 coding sequence is TGTGCCAGTAGCCAACCTGGACAGGGGGGAGAAAAACTGTTTTTT. The encoded protein is CASSQPGQGGEKLFF.

The rearrangement uses TRBV6-5 and TRBJ2-7; D unresolved. The CDR3 loop spans 13 amino acids. V lost 6 bases and J lost 4, with 13 bases in between. Germline V gene sequence: CDR1 MNHEY, CDR2 SVGAGI. The CDR3 sequence: CASSPLQRYEQYF. DNA for the CDR3: TGTGCCAGCAGCCCACTTCAGCGTTACGAGCAGTACTTC.

This clone occurred a few times. V gene TRBV6-1 combines with J gene TRBJ1-2, with D unresolved. The V gene lost 7 bases and the J gene lost 3 bases, with 15 bases spanning the gap. The length of the CDR3 is 14 residues. Germline values: CDR1 MNHNS, CDR2 SASEGT. CDR3 protein: CASNGYGVDYGYTF. For the CDR3, the DNA is TGTGCCAGCAATGGATATGGGGTTGACTATGGCTACACCTTC.